Listed below are T cell receptor beta chains from one sample, sequenced in a study of T cells after yellow fever vaccination. TCRdb fed the 5' RACE reads into MiXCR, producing one record per CDR3 protein. The data contain about 500,000 distinct CDR3 sequences, roughly 17% of them singletons. The specimen comprised PBMCs, sampled around 5 days after the first yellow fever vaccination. The origin of the receptors is a man younger than 30 who received the YFV17D yellow fever vaccine. CDR3s include the opening cysteine and the closing phenylalanine or tryptophan. A D gene is named only where the DNA matches it firmly. Some rows mark clone size as missing; the rest say once, few, many or name a class of expanded clone.

CDR3: CASSQAPGAQFF
DNA: TGTGCCAGCAGCCAAGCCCCGGGAGCGCAGTTCTTC
D: .
J: TRBJ2-1
size: .
V: TRBV3-1

CDR3: CSASGQSNYGYTF
DNA: TGCAGTGCTAGTGGCCAGAGTAACTATGGCTACACCTTC
D: .
J: TRBJ1-2
size: .
V: TRBV20-1

CDR3: CASSSRTGRDTQYF
DNA: TGTGCCAGCAGTTCCCGGACAGGGCGGGATACGCAGTATTTT
D: TRBD1
J: TRBJ2-3
size: few
V: TRBV12-3/TRBV12-4

CDR3: CASGPSGELFF
DNA: TGTGCCAGCGGCCCGAGCGGGGAGCTGTTTTTT
D: .
J: TRBJ2-2
size: .
V: TRBV27

CDR3: CASSQVTGAGNTIYF
DNA: TGTGCCAGCAGCCAAGTGACAGGGGCTGGAAACACCATATATTTT
D: TRBD1
J: TRBJ1-3
size: few
V: TRBV4-2

CDR3: CASSSTGAAFF
DNA: TGTGCCAGCAGTTCTACAGGGGCAGCTTTCTTT
D: TRBD1
J: TRBJ1-1
size: few
V: TRBV6-5

CDR3: CASSYSASSNYGYTF
DNA: TGTGCCAGCAGTTACTCGGCCAGTTCGAACTATGGCTACACCTTC
D: .
J: TRBJ1-2
size: .
V: TRBV6-5

CDR3: CASSQAGGPKTGELFF
DNA: TGTGCCAGCAGCCAAGCCGGGGGTCCTAAGACCGGGGAGCTGTTTTTT
D: .
J: TRBJ2-2
size: .
V: TRBV3-1

CDR3: CASSYSLPRGDTQYF
DNA: TGTGCCAGCAGTTACTCCTTACCCAGGGGAGATACGCAGTATTTT
D: .
J: TRBJ2-3
size: .
V: TRBV6-5

CDR3: CSAPKGQGLAPLHF
DNA: TGCAGTGCGCCCAAGGGACAGGGGTTGGCACCCCTCCACTTT
D: TRBD1
J: TRBJ1-6
size: .
V: TRBV20-1

CDR3: CASKTEAGLYNEQFF
DNA: TGCGCCAGCAAAACCGAAGCGGGGCTCTACAATGAGCAGTTCTTC
D: TRBD2
J: TRBJ2-1
size: .
V: TRBV5-1

CDR3: CATQPALYGYTF
DNA: TGTGCCACCCAGCCGGCCCTCTATGGCTACACCTTC
D: .
J: TRBJ1-2
size: .
V: TRBV7-2

CDR3: CASRGQGDYEQYF
DNA: TGTGCCAGCAGAGGACAGGGGGATTACGAGCAGTACTTC
D: TRBD1
J: TRBJ2-7
size: few
V: TRBV7-9

CDR3: CASSWGAHPSTDTQYF
DNA: TGTGCTAGCAGCTGGGGGGCGCATCCGAGCACAGATACGCAGTATTTT
D: .
J: TRBJ2-3
size: .
V: TRBV7-7

CDR3: CASSPVQANTGELFF
DNA: TGTGCCAGCAGCCCGGTCCAAGCTAACACCGGGGAGCTGTTTTTT
D: .
J: TRBJ2-2
size: .
V: TRBV6-2/TRBV6-3

CDR3: CASSYSGTQRMEAQYF
DNA: TGTGCCAGCAGTTATTCCGGGACCCAGAGAATGGAGGCCCAGTACTTC
D: .
J: TRBJ2-5
size: .
V: TRBV6-5

CDR3: CASRGQGKTEQFF
DNA: TGTGCCAGCAGGGGACAGGGGAAAACTGAGCAGTTCTTC
D: TRBD1
J: TRBJ2-1
size: .
V: TRBV2

CDR3: CASSYASTEAFF
DNA: TGTGCCAGCAGTTACGCGAGTACTGAAGCTTTCTTT
D: .
J: TRBJ1-1
size: few
V: TRBV6-2/TRBV6-3

CDR3: CASSYSGGHTGELFF
DNA: TGTGCCAGCAGTTACTCAGGAGGGCACACCGGGGAGCTGTTTTTT
D: .
J: TRBJ2-2
size: few
V: TRBV6-2/TRBV6-3

CDR3: CASSLGLTGALETQYF
DNA: TGTGCCAGCAGCTTAGGACTCACAGGGGCTTTGGAGACCCAGTACTTC
D: TRBD1
J: TRBJ2-5
size: few
V: TRBV7-3

CDR3: CSARDERAQPQHF
DNA: TGCAGTGCTAGAGATGAACGGGCCCAGCCCCAGCATTTT
D: .
J: TRBJ1-5
size: .
V: TRBV20-1

CDR3: CASSTTGDSGNTIYF
DNA: TGTGCCAGCAGCACTACAGGGGACTCTGGAAACACCATATATTTT
D: TRBD1
J: TRBJ1-3
size: .
V: TRBV7-9

CDR3: CASSPKDRRDTQYF
DNA: TGTGCCAGCTCACCCAAGGACAGGCGAGATACGCAGTATTTT
D: TRBD1
J: TRBJ2-3
size: .
V: TRBV18

CDR3: CASSNTGGPNTEAFF
DNA: TGTGCCAGCAGCAATACAGGGGGCCCGAACACTGAAGCTTTCTTT
D: TRBD1
J: TRBJ1-1
size: .
V: TRBV28

CDR3: CAISGAGGTSTDTQYF
DNA: TGTGCCATCAGTGGAGCGGGGGGAACTAGCACAGATACGCAGTATTTT
D: TRBD2
J: TRBJ2-3
size: .
V: TRBV10-3

CDR3: CASSLSGGGNQETQYF
DNA: TGTGCCAGCAGCTTAAGTGGAGGTGGGAACCAAGAGACCCAGTACTTC
D: .
J: TRBJ2-5
size: few
V: TRBV7-6

CDR3: CASSSQGAEETQYF
DNA: TGTGCCAGCAGCTCACAGGGGGCTGAAGAGACCCAGTACTTC
D: TRBD1
J: TRBJ2-5
size: few
V: TRBV5-4

CDR3: CASSLDRGKGYTF
DNA: TGTGCCAGCAGCTTGGACAGGGGGAAAGGCTACACCTTC
D: TRBD1
J: TRBJ1-2
size: .
V: TRBV7-9

CDR3: CASSLGRRLTYNEQFF
DNA: TGTGCCAGCAGTTTAGGGCGGAGGCTCACCTACAATGAGCAGTTCTTC
D: .
J: TRBJ2-1
size: .
V: TRBV28

CDR3: CASSPTTGPLAFF
DNA: TGTGCCAGCAGCCCCACGACGGGCCCTTTGGCTTTCTTT
D: .
J: TRBJ1-1
size: many
V: TRBV7-9

CDR3: CASSQGDRGDYGYTF
DNA: TGTGCCAGCAGCCAGGGGGACAGGGGAGACTATGGCTACACCTTC
D: TRBD1
J: TRBJ1-2
size: .
V: TRBV3-1

CDR3: CASSSRRASETQYF
DNA: TGTGCCAGTAGTAGTCGGAGGGCTTCAGAGACCCAGTACTTC
D: .
J: TRBJ2-5
size: few
V: TRBV19

CDR3: CASSYQGLSNTGELFF
DNA: TGTGCCAGCAGTTACCAGGGACTGTCGAACACCGGGGAGCTGTTTTTT
D: .
J: TRBJ2-2
size: .
V: TRBV6-5

CDR3: CASSFTRGETQYF
DNA: TGTGCCAGCAGCTTTACCAGGGGGGAGACCCAGTACTTC
D: TRBD1
J: TRBJ2-5
size: .
V: TRBV7-2

CDR3: CASSVDSPRSGANVLTF
DNA: TGTGCCAGCAGCGTAGACAGCCCCCGCTCTGGGGCCAACGTCCTGACTTTC
D: .
J: TRBJ2-6
size: once
V: TRBV11-2

CDR3: CASSQFGQGRETQYF
DNA: TGTGCCAGCAGCCAATTTGGGCAGGGGCGAGAGACCCAGTACTTC
D: .
J: TRBJ2-5
size: .
V: TRBV4-2

CDR3: CASSLSRGHYGYTF
DNA: TGTGCCAGCAGCTTATCGAGGGGACACTATGGCTACACCTTC
D: .
J: TRBJ1-2
size: .
V: TRBV7-2

CDR3: CASSLSRDTDTQYF
DNA: TGTGCCAGCAGCTTATCGCGAGACACAGATACGCAGTATTTT
D: .
J: TRBJ2-3
size: few
V: TRBV7-3

CDR3: CASSYTQGTEAFF
DNA: TGTGCCAGCAGTTACACTCAGGGCACTGAAGCTTTCTTT
D: .
J: TRBJ1-1
size: .
V: TRBV7-9

CDR3: CASSLMTGHNEQFF
DNA: TGTGCCAGCAGCTTAATGACAGGCCACAATGAGCAGTTCTTC
D: .
J: TRBJ2-1
size: .
V: TRBV7-3

CDR3: CASSQDIGNSPLHF
DNA: TGTGCCAGCAGCCAAGATATCGGGAATTCACCCCTCCACTTT
D: .
J: TRBJ1-6
size: .
V: TRBV3-1

CDR3: CASSLAVWETQYF
DNA: TGCGCCAGCAGCTTGGCTGTCTGGGAGACCCAGTACTTC
D: .
J: TRBJ2-5
size: .
V: TRBV5-1

CDR3: CASSWGQGNEKLFF
DNA: TGTGCCAGCAGCTGGGGACAGGGGAATGAAAAACTGTTTTTT
D: TRBD1
J: TRBJ1-4
size: .
V: TRBV7-9

CDR3: CASSPWTGTNEQFF
DNA: TGTGCCAGCAGTCCCTGGACAGGGACTAATGAGCAGTTCTTC
D: TRBD1
J: TRBJ2-1
size: few
V: TRBV6-1

CDR3: CASSSLDRGEETQYF
DNA: TGTGCCAGCAGCTCCCTTGACAGGGGAGAAGAGACCCAGTACTTC
D: TRBD1
J: TRBJ2-5
size: .
V: TRBV7-6

CDR3: CASSLLGRAAGETQYF
DNA: TGTGCCAGCAGCTTACTCGGCCGCGCGGCTGGTGAGACCCAGTACTTC
D: .
J: TRBJ2-5
size: few
V: TRBV7-9

CDR3: CASSSRRDHYSYEQYF
DNA: TGTGCCAGCAGTTCTCGGAGGGACCATTACTCCTACGAGCAGTACTTC
D: .
J: TRBJ2-7
size: few
V: TRBV2

CDR3: CASRPGGTYRAQYF
DNA: TGTGCCAGCAGGCCGGGAGGGACCTACCGGGCGCAGTATTTT
D: TRBD2
J: TRBJ2-3
size: .
V: TRBV6-5

CDR3: CASSLAFAGQETQYF
DNA: TGCGCCAGCAGCTTGGCCTTTGCGGGGCAAGAGACCCAGTACTTC
D: .
J: TRBJ2-5
size: few
V: TRBV5-1

CDR3: CASTRDTRGEKLFF
DNA: TGCGCCAGCACCAGGGACACCAGGGGCGAAAAACTGTTTTTT
D: .
J: TRBJ1-4
size: few
V: TRBV4-3

CDR3: CSVDYGVGAQYF
DNA: TGCAGCGTTGATTACGGGGTGGGAGCCCAGTACTTC
D: .
J: TRBJ2-5
size: .
V: TRBV29-1

CDR3: CASSTRTGGTGELFF
DNA: TGCGCCAGCAGCACGAGAACAGGGGGAACCGGGGAGCTGTTTTTT
D: TRBD1
J: TRBJ2-2
size: many
V: TRBV5-1